This entry lists 29 T cell receptor beta chains sequenced from one sample in a study of radiotherapy plus CTLA-4 blockade in lung cancer. Assay used: immunoSEQ multiplex PCR; TCRdb lists only in-frame clones, some missing. This table has about 76,000 clones, under 90% appearing once. The starting material was peripheral blood, obtained from a patient treated with radiotherapy plus ipilimumab. All receptors derive from a human donor with non-small cell lung cancer who had stable disease on radiotherapy plus ipilimumab.

The CDR3 bases are TGTGCCAGCAGTTTCCCCGAGGGGGGCAGGTACGAGCAGTACTTC. It specifies CASSFPEGGRYEQYF. The gene calls are TRBV28 and TRBJ2-7; either TRBD1 or TRBD2 may supply D (6 bases each). The germline V gene encodes CDR1 MDHEN and CDR2 SYDVKM. The CDR3 length is 15 residues. The germline V and J ends were trimmed by 3 bases and 4 bases, with 16 bases remaining between them.

The rearrangement joins TRBV6-5 to TRBJ1-2; D might be TRBD1 (6 bases). The length of the CDR3 is 12 residues. The V end lost 8 bases, the J end lost 7 bases, and 14 bases lay between the germline ends. The germline V gene encodes CDR1 MNHEY and CDR2 SVGAGI. The CDR3 loop is CASHTRGAGYTF. In DNA form, the CDR3 reads TGTGCCAGCCACACGAGGGGGGCTGGCTACACCTTC.

V gene TRBV29-1 combines with J gene TRBJ2-5, with D tentatively TRBD1 or TRBD2 (7 bases each). V was clipped by 1 base and J by 2 bases, with 17 bases between them. This CDR3 has 16 residues. Per the germline V gene, CDR1 is SQVTM and CDR2 is ANQGSEA. This chain's CDR3 is CSVEGMGRGGQETQYF. The CDR3 region has the DNA TGCAGCGTTGAAGGCATGGGCAGGGGGGGGCAAGAGACCCAGTACTTC.

The CDR3 spells CASRLAGGPYNEQFF. The CDR3 region has the DNA TGTGCCAGCAGACTAGCGGGAGGGCCCTACAATGAGCAGTTCTTC. The rearrangement uses TRBV6-5 and TRBJ2-1; 13 nucleotides line up with TRBD2. The length of the CDR3 is 15 residues. Germline-derived CDR1 and CDR2 are MNHEY and SVGAGI. The trim removed 6 bases at V and 2 bases at J, leaving 1 base unmatched.

The V and J genes are TRBV7-9 and TRBJ1-3; 7 nucleotides align to TRBD1. The V and J ends lost 5 bases and 8 bases, in that order; junction bases with no gene match: 6. The CDR3 totals 13 residues. CDR1 and CDR2 from the germline V gene are SEHNR and FQNEAQ (reference sequence). The CDR3 nucleotides are TGTGCCAGCAGCCATGACAGGGAGGACACCATATATTTT. Amino acids: CASSHDREDTIYF.

The rearrangement uses TRBV7-9 and TRBJ2-7; a possible D gene is TRBD2 (5 bases). This CDR3 contains 13 residues. Trimming shortened V by 2 bases and J by 3 bases, and 8 bases separated the two germline ends. In germline, CDR1 is SEHNR, CDR2 FQNEAQ (reference sequence). The CDR3 region has the DNA TGTGCCAGCAGCTTACCGGGATACTACGAGCAGTACTTC. Its translation is CASSLPGYYEQYF.

The V gene is TRBV28, the J gene TRBJ2-4, with 10 bases that match TRBD1. Per germline, CDR1 MDHEN and CDR2 SYDVKM. Trimming at V came to 6 bases and at J to 1 base, leaving 0 bases not matched to a gene. The length of the CDR3 is 14 residues. The CDR3 here is CASRGQGAKNIQYF. CDR3 coding DNA: TGTGCCAGCAGGGGACAGGGGGCCAAAAACATTCAGTACTTC.

The chain has TRBV29-1 and TRBJ2-1, with 7 bases matching TRBD1. This CDR3 has 13 amino acids. The germline V gene has CDR1 SQVTM and CDR2 ANQGSEA. With V trimmed by 4 bases and J by 5 bases, 5 bases remained unmatched. Here the CDR3 reads CSVARDRNNEQFF. The CDR3 nucleotides read TGCAGCGTTGCGAGGGACAGAAACAATGAGCAGTTCTTC.

The V call is TRBV28, the J call TRBJ1-6; D call uncertain. The V end lost 10 bases, the J end lost 8 bases, and 12 bases lay between the germline ends. CDR3 length: 12 residues. CDR1 is MDHEN and CDR2 is SYDVKM in the germline V gene. CDR3 loop: CATQIEDSPLHF. The DNA for the CDR3 is TGTGCCACCCAGATAGAGGATTCACCCCTCCACTTT.

This clone has only one observation. The gene calls are TRBV5-1 and TRBJ1-4; the D is unclear. This CDR3 region has 13 residues. CDR1 is SGHRS and CDR2 is YFSETQ in the germline V gene. V lost 3 bases to trimming and J lost 1 base, with 4 bases between them. CDR3: CASSSQTNEKLFF. In DNA, the CDR3 is TGCGCCAGCAGCTCCCAAACTAATGAAAAACTGTTTTTT.

The chain is built from TRBV18 and TRBJ2-5; 8 bases line up with TRBD1. The J call could be wrong; TRBJ2-7 is a better fit for the DNA end. CDR1 KGHSH and CDR2 LQKENI come from the germline V gene. There are 16 residues in the CDR3. CDR3 protein: CASAPPEGQGFVEQYF. In DNA form, the CDR3 reads TGTGCCAGCGCCCCGCCGGAAGGACAGGGCTTCGTCGAGCAGTACTTC.

This chain uses TRBV7-6 with TRBJ1-6; maybe TRBD1 (6 bases). The germline gives CDR1 SGHVS, CDR2 FNYEAQ. Trimming left V 0 bases short and J 10 bases short, with 13 bases between. The CDR3 spans 15 residues. The DNA for the CDR3 is TGTGCCAGCAGCTTAGCGCAGGGGTGGGCCTCACCCCTCCACTTT. Encoded protein: CASSLAQGWASPLHF.

The chain links TRBV7-2 to TRBJ1-1, with TRBD1 matching 7 bases. In germline, CDR1 is SGHTA, CDR2 FQGNSA. The CDR3 covers 15 residues. V was pared by 2 bases and J by 4 bases, with 7 bases of the junction left unmatched. CDR3 sequence: CASSLRRQGSTEAFF. CDR3 nucleotides: TGTGCCAGCAGCTTACGGAGACAGGGATCCACTGAAGCTTTCTTT.

The rearrangement uses TRBV28 and TRBJ2-7, with 8 bases lining up with TRBD1. The CDR3 is made up of 16 amino acids. V was pared by 2 bases and J by 3 bases, with 9 bases of the junction left unmatched. Per the germline V gene, CDR1 is MDHEN and CDR2 is SYDVKM. In DNA, the CDR3 is TGTGCCAGCAGTTTAGAGGCCGGGACAGGACACTACGAGCAGTACTTC. Translated: CASSLEAGTGHYEQYF.

The chain is built from TRBV6-1 and TRBJ1-5; possibly TRBD1 for D (5 bases). Per germline, CDR1 MNHNS and CDR2 SASEGT. The CDR3 is 14 amino acids. The V end was cut by 6 bases, the J end by 7 bases, with 16 bases between. The CDR3 nucleotides read TGTGCCAGCAGGGCAGGGATCCCCCGGCAGCCCCAGCATTTT. Protein: CASRAGIPRQPQHF.

The J gene is TRBJ1-5, the V gene TRBV2; D uncertain. Germline CDR1 is SNHLY and CDR2 is FYNNEI. Trimming pared 4 bases from V and 9 bases from J, leaving 13 bases between. The CDR3 spans 13 residues. CDR3 DNA sequence: TGTGCCAGCAGTGGGACGGAGCAAAGGCCCCAGCATTTT. Protein sequence: CASSGTEQRPQHF.

This clone occurred a few times. The chain uses TRBV18 and TRBJ2-7; D unresolved. CDR1 is KGHSH, CDR2 LQKENI, per germline. Trimming removed 6 bases from V and 2 bases from J, with 8 bases in between. The CDR3 length is 12 residues. The CDR3 DNA reads TGTGCCAGCTCTAGGCAGCCCTACGAGCAGTACTTC. This gives the protein CASSRQPYEQYF.

The chain carries TRBV30 and TRBJ1-1, with D uncertain. From germline, CDR1 is GTSNPN and CDR2 SVGIG (reference sequence). The CDR3 is 13 residues long. V was cut by 2 bases and J by 6 bases, with 13 bases left in between. The CDR3 here is CAWSQRFPPEAFF. Here the CDR3 DNA reads TGTGCCTGGAGTCAGAGATTCCCACCTGAAGCTTTCTTT.

The chain couples TRBV7-6 to TRBJ2-3, with TRBD2 matching 8 bases. Germline V gene data show CDR1 as SGHVS and CDR2 as FNYEAQ. After removal of 4 bases from V and 8 bases from J, the junction contained 2 bases not matched to a gene. The CDR3 has 12 amino acids. The CDR3 protein is CASSSLAGTQYF. The CDR3 nucleotides read TGTGCCAGCAGCTCTCTAGCGGGTACGCAGTATTTT.

This chain connects TRBV9 to TRBJ1-2; TRBD1 might be the D (6 bases). V lost 3 bases and J lost 12, with 12 bases in between. Looked up from germline, CDR1 is SGDLS and CDR2 is YYNGEE. The CDR3 length is 11 residues. CDR3 protein: CASSASGVDTF. The CDR3 region has the DNA TGTGCCAGCAGCGCCTCAGGGGTCGACACCTTC.

The CDR3 DNA sequence: TGTGCCAGCAGCCAAGAGACGGGGCGAAGCTCCTACAATGAGCAGTTCTTC. As protein: CASSQETGRSSYNEQFF. The chain carries TRBV4-2 and TRBJ2-1; D could derive from TRBD1 or TRBD2 (5 bases each). Germline V CDR1 and CDR2: LGHNA, YNFKEQ. V was pared by 0 bases and J by 0 bases, with 12 bases between. This CDR3 comprises 17 residues.

The chain recombines TRBV2 with TRBJ1-2, with D perhaps matching TRBD1 (5 bases). This CDR3 contains 16 residues. CDR1 and CDR2 (germline): SNHLY, FYNNEI. V shed 4 bases and J shed 6 bases, with 21 bases lying between them. CDR3 DNA sequence: TGTGCCAGCAGTGCCAGGGTTGTAGGCAGCGTACATGGCTACACCTTC. This gives the protein CASSARVVGSVHGYTF.

This CDR3 is CASSLGTEPYNEQFF. CDR3 in DNA: TGCGCCAGCAGCTTAGGGACGGAACCGTACAATGAGCAGTTCTTC. The chain is built from TRBV5-1 and TRBJ2-1; D is tentatively TRBD1 or TRBD2 (5 bases each). V was pared by 2 bases and J by 4 bases, with 13 bases between. The germline V gene has CDR1 SGHRS and CDR2 YFSETQ. The CDR3 totals 15 residues.

The rearrangement links TRBV5-1 to TRBJ2-1; the match to TRBD2 covers 10 bases. Losses at the gene ends were 0 bases for V and 4 bases for J; bases not matched to a gene: 4. The CDR3 has 16 residues. Germline values: CDR1 SGHRS, CDR2 YFSETQ. As DNA, the CDR3 is TGCGCCAGCAGCTTGGCCCAGCGGGGGGGTTACAATGAGCAGTTCTTC. Its protein product is CASSLAQRGGYNEQFF.

This chain links TRBV6-4 with TRBJ2-1, with 7 bases identical to TRBD1. CDR1 is MRHNA, CDR2 SNTAGT, per germline. V was clipped by 4 bases and J by 9 bases; unmatched bases: 6. This CDR3 has 13 residues. The CDR3 spells CASSAVRDSEQFF. CDR3 coding DNA: TGTGCCAGCAGTGCCGTCCGGGACAGTGAGCAGTTCTTC.

This clone was found a few times. V is TRBV6-6 and J is TRBJ2-7; D is possibly TRBD1 (5 bases). CDR1 is MNHNY, CDR2 SVGAGI, per germline (reference sequence). Trimming removed 6 bases from V and 2 bases from J, with 14 bases in between. The CDR3 loop spans 14 amino acids. The DNA for the CDR3 is TGTGCCAGCAGAGCCGCAGGGTTCCCCTACGAGCAGTACTTC. Amino acid sequence: CASRAAGFPYEQYF.

The chain links TRBV7-6 to TRBJ2-1; TRBD1 matches at 8 bases. V lost 5 bases, J lost 6 bases, and 9 bases stayed unmatched. Germline V gene data show CDR1 as SGHVS and CDR2 as FNYEAQ. CDR3 length: 15 residues. The CDR3 here is CASSGPDRGLNEQFF. The CDR3 region has the DNA TGTGCCAGCAGCGGCCCTGACAGGGGACTCAATGAGCAGTTCTTC.

This chain joins TRBV5-1 and TRBJ2-5, with D perhaps matching TRBD1 or TRBD2 (6 bases each). Per germline, CDR1 SGHRS and CDR2 YFSETQ. CDR3 length equals 14 residues. Trimming took off 4 bases at V and 0 bases at J, with 10 bases between the two ends. The CDR3 spells CASSGGGYQETQYF. CDR3 sequence (DNA): TGCGCCAGCAGCGGAGGGGGTTACCAAGAGACCCAGTACTTC.

This sequence joins TRBV19 and TRBJ2-1; TRBD2 agrees at 10 bases. This CDR3 spans 15 amino acids. V gave up 6 bases and J gave up 4 bases; unmatched junction bases: 6. Germline CDR1 and CDR2: LNHDA and SQIVND (reference sequence). CDR3 in amino acids: CASSPGTSVYNEQFF. Here the CDR3 DNA reads TGTGCCAGTAGCCCCGGGACTAGCGTTTACAATGAGCAGTTCTTC.